Listed below are T cell receptor beta chains from one sample, sequenced in a study of Ad26.COV2.S vaccination and SARS-CoV-2 variants. Here immunoSEQ multiplex PCR was the method, and the copy in TCRdb shows in-frame clones only, minus some. This repertoire shows fewer than 150,000 clones, 80% to 90% found once; its top ten account for more than 4.5%. The specimen comprised peripheral blood, sampled after recovery from COVID-19. Source of these receptors: a human donor who had recovered from COVID-19. Both conserved end residues are part of each CDR3. D genes are given only for firm matches. Expanded clones are given a class, and other clones once, few, many or no size at all.

TRBV28	once	.	TRBJ2-3	TGTGCCAGCAGTCCCTCCACAGATACGCAGTATTTT	CASSPSTDTQYF
TRBV5-1	.	.	TRBJ1-2	TGCGCCAGCAGCAAGTTCAGGGATTCGGGCTACACCTTC	CASSKFRDSGYTF
TRBV4-1	.	TRBD1	TRBJ1-4	TGCGCCAGCAGCCATCTCAGGGGACAGGGGCAAGGAAAACTGTTTTTT	CASSHLRGQGQGKLFF
TRBV11-2	.	.	TRBJ2-2	TGTGCCAGCAGCGAAGGGGGTCGGTCGAACACCGGGGAGCTGTTTTTT	CASSEGGRSNTGELFF
TRBV9	.	TRBD1	TRBJ2-3	TGTGCCAGCAGCGTAGAGGGGGCCGGTTGGGATACGCAGTATTTT	CASSVEGAGWDTQYF
TRBV6-6	.	.	TRBJ1-2	TGTGCCAGCAGTTACTCGAGAGGGGCGGAGGGCTACACCTTC	CASSYSRGAEGYTF
TRBV3-1/TRBV3-2	.	.	TRBJ1-6	TGTGCCAGCAGCTACGGGGGGGGGATTTCACCCCTCCACTTT	CASSYGGGISPLHF
TRBV7-9	.	TRBD1	TRBJ2-7	TGTGCCAGCAGCCGATTCGATCCCGGGACAGTCTCCTACGAGCAGTACTTC	CASSRFDPGTVSYEQYF
TRBV19	.	TRBD2	TRBJ2-3	TGTGCCAGTAGTACCCGGGGCACTAGCGCTAGCACAGATACGCAGTATTTT	CASSTRGTSASTDTQYF
TRBV6-5	.	TRBD1	TRBJ2-7	TGTGCCAGCAGTTACCCCGGACAGGCGCAAGAGCAGTACTTC	CASSYPGQAQEQYF
TRBV5-1	.	.	TRBJ2-3	TGCGCCAGCAGCTTGGATATAGGACTCATTGATACGCAGTATTTT	CASSLDIGLIDTQYF
TRBV7-9	.	.	TRBJ1-4	TGTGCCAGCAGCTTTTACGAGTCGGCTAATGAAAAACTGTTTTTT	CASSFYESANEKLFF
TRBV7-9	.	.	TRBJ2-7	TGTGCCAGCAGCTTAGCGGGGTTTTACAGGGTCGAGCAGTACTTC	CASSLAGFYRVEQYF
TRBV11-2	.	.	TRBJ2-4	TGTGCCAGCAGCTTATTGGACGGTGGAAGCATTCAGTACTTC	CASSLLDGGSIQYF
TRBV10-3	.	TRBD2	TRBJ2-4	TGTGCCATCAGTCAGGGTACCGGGACTAGAAACATTCAGTACTTC	CAISQGTGTRNIQYF
TRBV2	.	.	TRBJ2-2	TGTGCCAGCAGTGAAGCGGGCAGGCCCTCTACCGGGGAGCTGTTTTTT	CASSEAGRPSTGELFF
TRBV7-9	.	.	TRBJ2-2	TGTGCCAGCAGCTTTTTCAGACCTCCAAACACCGGGGAGCTGTTTTTT	CASSFFRPPNTGELFF
TRBV28	.	.	TRBJ2-1	TGTGCCAGCAGTTTCCTGCGCCAGGGGGGTTACAATGAGCAGTTCTTC	CASSFLRQGGYNEQFF
TRBV5-4	.	.	TRBJ2-6	TGTGCCAGCAGCTCTGGAGGGGCCAACGTCCTGACTTTC	CASSSGGANVLTF
TRBV6-6	.	.	TRBJ1-2	TGTGCCAGCAGTTACGGTTATGGGTTAGCTAACTATGGCTACACCTTC	CASSYGYGLANYGYTF
TRBV7-9	.	TRBD2	TRBJ2-3	TGTGCCAGCAGCATTAGCGGGGCTTCCACAGATACGCAGTATTTT	CASSISGASTDTQYF